This T cell receptor (beta chain) was captured in a study of early T cells in non-severe SARS-CoV-2 infection. In TCRdb, the 5' RACE reads were re-called with MiXCR into one record per CDR3 protein. The data show more than 55,000 distinct CDR3 sequences, about 8.9% seen once. This CDR3 has 17 amino acids. V was cut by 2 bases and J by 3 bases, with 17 bases left in between. The V gene's germline CDR1 is MNHEY and CDR2 SVGEGT. The clonotype originates from an adult who was a healthcare worker with PCR-confirmed SARS-CoV-2 infection or an uninfected control (not recorded which). The sequencing sample was made of whole blood. The chain is built from TRBV6-2 or TRBV6-3 and TRBJ2-1, with D tentatively TRBD1 (5 bases). CDR3 sequence: CASSYGMWGKSYNEQFF. The CDR3 nucleotides read TGTGCCAGCAGTTACGGGATGTGGGGCAAAAGCTACAATGAGCAGTTCTTC.